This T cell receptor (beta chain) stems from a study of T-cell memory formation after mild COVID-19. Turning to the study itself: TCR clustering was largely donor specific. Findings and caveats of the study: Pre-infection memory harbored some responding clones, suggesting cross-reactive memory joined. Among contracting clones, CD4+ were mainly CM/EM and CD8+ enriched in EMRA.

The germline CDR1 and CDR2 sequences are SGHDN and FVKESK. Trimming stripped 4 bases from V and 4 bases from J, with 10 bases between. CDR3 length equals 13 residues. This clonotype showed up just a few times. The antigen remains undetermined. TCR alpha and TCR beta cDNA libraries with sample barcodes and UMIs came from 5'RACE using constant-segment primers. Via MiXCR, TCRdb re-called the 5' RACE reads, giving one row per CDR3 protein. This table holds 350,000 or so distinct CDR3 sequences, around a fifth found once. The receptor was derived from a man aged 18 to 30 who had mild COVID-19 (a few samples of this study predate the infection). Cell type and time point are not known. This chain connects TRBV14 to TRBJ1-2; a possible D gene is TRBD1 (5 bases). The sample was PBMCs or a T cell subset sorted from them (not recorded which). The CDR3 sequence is CASSPGDFYGYTF. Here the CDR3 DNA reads TGTGCCAGCAGCCCCGGGGACTTCTATGGCTACACCTTC.